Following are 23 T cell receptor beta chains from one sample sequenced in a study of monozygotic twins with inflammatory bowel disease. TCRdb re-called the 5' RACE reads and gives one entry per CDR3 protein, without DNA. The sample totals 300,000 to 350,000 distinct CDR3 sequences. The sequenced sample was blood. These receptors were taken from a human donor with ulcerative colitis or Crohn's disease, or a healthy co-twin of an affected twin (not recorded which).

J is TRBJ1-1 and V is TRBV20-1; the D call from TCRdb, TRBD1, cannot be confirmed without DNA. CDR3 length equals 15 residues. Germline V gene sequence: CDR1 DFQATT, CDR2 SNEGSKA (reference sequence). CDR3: CSALDRAGEGTEAFF.

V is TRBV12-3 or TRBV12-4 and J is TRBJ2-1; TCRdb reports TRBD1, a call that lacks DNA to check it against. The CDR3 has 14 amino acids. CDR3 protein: CASSSGWRGNEQFF.

The CDR3 spells CASSLATGAWEQYF. This sequence joins TRBV5-1 and TRBJ2-7; the TCRdb call, TRBD2, lacks DNA for checking. The CDR3 contains 14 residues. In germline, CDR1 is SGHRS, CDR2 YFSETQ.

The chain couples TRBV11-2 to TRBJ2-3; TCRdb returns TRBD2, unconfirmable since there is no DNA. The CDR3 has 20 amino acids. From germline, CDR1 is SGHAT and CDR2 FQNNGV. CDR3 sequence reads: CASSLTGPPYGGRGTDTQYF.

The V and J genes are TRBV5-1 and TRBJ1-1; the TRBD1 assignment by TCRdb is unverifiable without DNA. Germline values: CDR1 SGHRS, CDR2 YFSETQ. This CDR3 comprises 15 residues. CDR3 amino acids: CASSGGQGSGTEAFF.

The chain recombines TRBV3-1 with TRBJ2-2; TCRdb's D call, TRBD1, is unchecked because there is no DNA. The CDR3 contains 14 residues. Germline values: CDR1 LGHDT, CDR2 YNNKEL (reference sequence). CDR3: CASSLTGGNGELFF.

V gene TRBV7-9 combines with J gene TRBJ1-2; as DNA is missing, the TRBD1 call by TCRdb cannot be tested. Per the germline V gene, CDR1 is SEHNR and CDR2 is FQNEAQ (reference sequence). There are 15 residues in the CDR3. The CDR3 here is CASSSQGTPSYGYTF.

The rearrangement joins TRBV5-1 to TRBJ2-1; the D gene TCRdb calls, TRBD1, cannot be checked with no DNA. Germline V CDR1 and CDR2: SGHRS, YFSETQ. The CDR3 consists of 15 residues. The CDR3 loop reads CASRMGQGVYNGQFF.

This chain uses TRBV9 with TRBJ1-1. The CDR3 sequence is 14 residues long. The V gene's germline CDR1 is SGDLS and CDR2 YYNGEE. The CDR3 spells CASNVDSGSTEAFF.

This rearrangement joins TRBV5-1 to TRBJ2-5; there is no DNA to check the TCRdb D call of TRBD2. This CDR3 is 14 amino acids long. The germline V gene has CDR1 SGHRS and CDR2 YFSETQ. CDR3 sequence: CASSGPGTELAQYF.

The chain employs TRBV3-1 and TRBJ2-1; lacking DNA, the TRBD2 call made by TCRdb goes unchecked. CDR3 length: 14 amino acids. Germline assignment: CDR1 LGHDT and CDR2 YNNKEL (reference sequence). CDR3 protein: CASSPPGLAYEQFF.

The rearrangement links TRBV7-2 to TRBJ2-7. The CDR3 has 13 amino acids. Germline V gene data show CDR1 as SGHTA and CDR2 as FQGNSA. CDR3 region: CASSLDKYYEQYF.

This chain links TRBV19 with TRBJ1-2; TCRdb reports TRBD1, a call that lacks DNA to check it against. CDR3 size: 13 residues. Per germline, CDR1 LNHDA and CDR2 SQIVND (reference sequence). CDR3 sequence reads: CASLRAGMSGYTF. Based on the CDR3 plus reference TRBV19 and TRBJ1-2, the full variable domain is DGGITQSPKYLFRKEGQNVTLSCEQNLNHDAMYWYRQDPGQGLRLIYYSQIVNDFQKGDIAEGYSVSREKKESFPLTVTSAQKNPTAFYLCASLRAGMSGYTFGSGTRLTVV.

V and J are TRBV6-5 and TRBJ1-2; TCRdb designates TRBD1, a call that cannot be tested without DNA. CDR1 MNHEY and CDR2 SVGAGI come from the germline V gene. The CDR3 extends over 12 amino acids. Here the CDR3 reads CASSYGGIGYTF.

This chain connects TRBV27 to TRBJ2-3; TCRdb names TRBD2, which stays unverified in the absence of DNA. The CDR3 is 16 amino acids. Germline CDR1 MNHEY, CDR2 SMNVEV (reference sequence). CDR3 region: CASSFSSGRSTDTQYF.

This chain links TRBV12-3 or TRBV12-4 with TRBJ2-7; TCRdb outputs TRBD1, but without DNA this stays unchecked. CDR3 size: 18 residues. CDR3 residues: CASSPLEWGSTSSYEQYF.

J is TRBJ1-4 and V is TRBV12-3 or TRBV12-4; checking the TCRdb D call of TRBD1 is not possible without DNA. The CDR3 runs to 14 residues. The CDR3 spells CASSPRTGGWELFF.

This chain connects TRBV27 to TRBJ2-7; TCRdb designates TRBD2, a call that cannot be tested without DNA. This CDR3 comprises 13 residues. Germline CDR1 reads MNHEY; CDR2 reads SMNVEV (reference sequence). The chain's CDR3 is CASTPSGRREQYF.

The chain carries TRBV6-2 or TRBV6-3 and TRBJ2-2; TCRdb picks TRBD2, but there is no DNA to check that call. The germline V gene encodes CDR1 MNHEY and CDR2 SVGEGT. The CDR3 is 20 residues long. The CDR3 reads CASSYPTSRRGLYNTGELFF.

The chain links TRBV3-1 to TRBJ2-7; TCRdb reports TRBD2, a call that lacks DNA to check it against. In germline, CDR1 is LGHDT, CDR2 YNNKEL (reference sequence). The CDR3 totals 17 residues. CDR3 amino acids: CASSQEGERTEPYEQYF.

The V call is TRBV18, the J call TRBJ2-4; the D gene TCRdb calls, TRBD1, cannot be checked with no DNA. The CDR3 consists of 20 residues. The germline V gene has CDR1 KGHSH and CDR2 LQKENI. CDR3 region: CASSLLFLDKNSIAKNIQYF.

CDR3 amino acids: CASSLLTVATTDTQYF. The chain links TRBV7-9 to TRBJ2-3; with no DNA, the TCRdb D assignment of TRBD2 cannot be verified. The CDR3 totals 16 residues. Germline V lookup: CDR1 SEHNR, CDR2 FQNEAQ (reference sequence).

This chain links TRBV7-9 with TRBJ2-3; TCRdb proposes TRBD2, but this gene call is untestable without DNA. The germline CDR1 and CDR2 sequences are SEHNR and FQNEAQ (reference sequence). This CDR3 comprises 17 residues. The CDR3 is CASSPRPTSGVTDTQYF.